The sequence of this TCR beta chain was determined in a study of regulatory T cells in long-lasting Graves disease. As to this clonotype: Its specificity is not known.

Study-level findings and limits: Repertoires from persistent disease leaned toward TRBV28, TRBJ1-2 and TRBJ2-5. A greater number of public clonotypes (around 3,000) was shared by persistent patients than by new patients (around 960).

The CDR3 is made up of 14 amino acids. V lost 2 bases to trimming and J lost 4 bases, with 12 bases between them. From germline, CDR1 is SGHRS and CDR2 YFSETQ. The time point is: persistent/refractory GD, antithyroid drugs over 5 years with positive TRAb. With RNA extracted from PBMCs as input, the TCR library was made. American Thyroid Association guidelines served as the basis for diagnosing Graves' disease. Patients were from an endocrinology department in Xi'an, China. TCR beta libraries were built with iRepertoire HTBI primers and Arm-PCR of CDR3 regions. TCRdb fed the multiplex PCR reads into MiXCR, producing one record per CDR3 protein. The sample has hundreds of thousands of distinct CDR3 sequences, 20% to 25% seen once.

Source: peripheral blood mononuclear cells (PBMCs), taken when the disease was refractory, from a patient treated with antithyroid drugs. This TCR was recovered from a female donor with Graves disease. The gene calls are TRBV5-1 and TRBJ1-1; D uncertain. Written as DNA, the CDR3 is TGCGCCAGCAGCTTTGGGGTCGATAGCACTGAAGCTTTCTTT. It codes for CASSFGVDSTEAFF.